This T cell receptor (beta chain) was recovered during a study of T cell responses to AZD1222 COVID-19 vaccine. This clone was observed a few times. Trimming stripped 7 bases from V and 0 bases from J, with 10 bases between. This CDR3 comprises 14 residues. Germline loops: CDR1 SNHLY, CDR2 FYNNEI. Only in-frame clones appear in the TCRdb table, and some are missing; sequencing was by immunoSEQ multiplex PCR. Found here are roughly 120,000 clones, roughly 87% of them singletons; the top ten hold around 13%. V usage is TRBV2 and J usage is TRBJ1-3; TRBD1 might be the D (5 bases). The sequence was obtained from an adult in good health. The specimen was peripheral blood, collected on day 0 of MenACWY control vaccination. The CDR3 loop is CASIRGVSGNTIYF. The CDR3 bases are TGTGCCAGCATCCGAGGGGTCTCTGGAAACACCATATATTTT.